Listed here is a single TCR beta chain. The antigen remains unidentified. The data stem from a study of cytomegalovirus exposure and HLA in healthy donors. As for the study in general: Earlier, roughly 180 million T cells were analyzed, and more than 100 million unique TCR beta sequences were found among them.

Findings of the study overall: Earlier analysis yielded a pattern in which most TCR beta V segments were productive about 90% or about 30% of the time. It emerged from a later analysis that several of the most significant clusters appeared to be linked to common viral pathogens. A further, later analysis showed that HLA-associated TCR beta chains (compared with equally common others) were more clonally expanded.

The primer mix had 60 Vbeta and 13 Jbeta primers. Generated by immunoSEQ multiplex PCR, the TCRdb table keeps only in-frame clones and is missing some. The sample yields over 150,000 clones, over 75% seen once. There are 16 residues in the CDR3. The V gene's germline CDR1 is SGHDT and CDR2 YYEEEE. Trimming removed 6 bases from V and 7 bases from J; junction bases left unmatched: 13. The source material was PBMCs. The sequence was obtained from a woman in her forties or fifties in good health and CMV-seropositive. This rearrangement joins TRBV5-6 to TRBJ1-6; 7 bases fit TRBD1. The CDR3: CASNRPPGTVNSPLHF. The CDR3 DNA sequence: TGTGCCAGCAACCGCCCCCCCGGGACAGTCAATTCACCCCTCCACTTT.